The sequence of this T cell receptor beta chain was determined in a study of blood T cell repertoires in COVID-19. Sequencing used immunoSEQ multiplex PCR; TCRdb keeps in-frame clones, though not all of them. This sample has some 500,000 clones; about 88% occur once, and the top ten carry roughly 8.3%. Per germline, CDR1 MNHEY and CDR2 SVGAGI. V was cut by 7 bases and J by 1 base, with 10 bases left in between. The CDR3 covers 13 residues. The sequenced sample consisted of peripheral blood. This chain links TRBV6-5 with TRBJ1-2; D is possibly TRBD1 (5 bases). This receptor was identified in a woman aged 50 to 65 with COVID-19, enrolled during active disease. The CDR3 region is CASMGLINYGYTF. CDR3 DNA: TGTGCCAGCATGGGACTGATTAACTATGGCTACACCTTC.